The TCR beta chain described here comes from a study of cytomegalovirus exposure and HLA in healthy donors (dated 2017 in TCRdb). Some background on the complete study: An earlier analysis of roughly 500 of the donors reported over 250 Gb of sequence data and 117 million unique TCR beta sequences obtained from some 170 million T cells. Roughly 310 gigabases of sequencing data and 70 million to 100 million unique TCR sequences were included in an early release covering about 600 HLA-typed donors. The genetic ancestry cluster associated with self-reported Caucasian donors included over 80% of the roughly 360 genotyped donors. The aim of the study was to test whether cataloging public T cell receptors could identify signatures of past pathogen exposure. The study used immunosequencing to profile the T cell repertoires of under 700 subjects and linked those repertoires to cytomegalovirus serostatus. In addition to the first cohort of about 650 subjects, a separate validation cohort of 120 different subjects was used. The study combined high-throughput TCR immunosequencing, statistical association of individual TCRs with disease status, and machine learning to predict cytomegalovirus infection status. A later analysis re-examined previously published TCR beta repertoires from just over 650 donors and added high-resolution HLA genotyping to investigate patterns of TCR occurrence. Rather than using new phenotypic data, the later analysis identified candidate immune exposures from TCR beta sequences and from how often those sequences occurred across donors. An earlier analysis of more than 450 of the donors used high-throughput TCR beta sequencing to judge whether each TCR beta V gene segment behaved as functional or pseudogenic. Donor age, sex, ethnicity and CMV serostatus were collected together with the repertoire data. A later genetic analysis took genome-wide SNP genotypes for about 55% of the roughly 670 donors and used that subset as a discovery cohort. Every repertoire in the discovery cohort had been generated on one and the same sequencing platform. HLA typing covered class I and class II loci at four-digit resolution. Typing coverage varied by locus: about 620-630 donors for A, B, C, DRB1 and DQB1; approximately 500 for DQA1; about 590 for DPA1; roughly 450 for DPB1. A few DR-DQ haplotypes were handled as single units for association and clustering because linkage in the cohort was strong. On average, approximately 250,000 unique TCR beta nucleotide sequences were sequenced per donor among some 420 genotyped donors of the cohort, with approximately 18% of those sequences being non-productive. Paper-wide results and their limitations: A further reported finding was that TCR beta sequences accurately predicted the HLA-A and HLA-B alleles for most subjects in the first cohort. A total of 150 to 200 TCR beta chains were listed by the study as associated with cytomegalovirus. According to a later genetic analysis, donors in an Asian-associated ancestry cluster had fewer N-insertions in productive TCRs than the approximately 710-donor mean. According to a later analysis, TCR association rates differed among HLA loci, with DRB1 alleles showing the most associated TCRs and HLA-C alleles showing the fewest. In both the original and validation cohorts, the classifier was reported to diagnose cytomegalovirus status with high specificity and sensitivity. The authors suggested that the approach could potentially be generalized to other disease states and immunological phenotypes. In an earlier analysis of 500 to 650 of the donors, most TCR beta V segments appeared in productive rearrangements about 90% or about 30% of the time, broadly matching IMGT annotations. CMV serostatus was the only immune exposure information available for the cohort. Strong co-occurrence of HLA alleles, especially DR and DQ, made assigning TCR associations to individual alleles difficult. Because HLA typing was missing for some donors at each locus, association tests included only the typed subset. In a later analysis, HLA-associated TCR beta chains were found to be more clonally expanded and to have lower generation probabilities than equally common non-associated chains. A later analysis associated 16,951 TCR beta sequences with specific HLA alleles at a false discovery rate of 0.05. A few of the identified cytomegalovirus-associated TCR beta chains were confirmed in vitro to be specific for cytomegalovirus antigens. A cluster of highly shared sequence variants was judged likely to be a technical artifact of the sequencing pipeline. Because counts were too low, roughly 16 rarely observed V segments, including chromosome 9 orphons, were excluded from the earlier analysis of a few hundred of the donors. Sequencing depth was assumed to be roughly uniform across donors in the presence/absence analyses, though that assumption may not hold. Most CMV-associated TCR beta chains appeared to be HLA-restricted in a later analysis, and the HLA associations seemed to be driven largely by CMV exposure. Most TCR sequences were seen in very few donors, while some public TCRs were found in many individuals. In a later analysis, several top co-occurrence clusters were reported to appear linked to parvovirus B19, influenza, CMV and Epstein-Barr virus. V-gene and J-gene trimming of TCR beta chains was associated with a missense DCLRE1C variant in a later genetic analysis, and the association was replicated in an independent cohort. Correlated functional status among segregating V segments might reflect linkage disequilibrium, but an unknown experimental factor could not be ruled out. The cohort was sequenced for TCR beta chains only, and without alpha or paired-chain data the features that could be detected were limited. Some IMGT-functional V segments, including TRBV6-2 and TRBV6-3, could not be distinguished by the 87-base-pair reads and were therefore excluded.

A remark on this clone: The antigen it binds to is not known. No much larger clonotype is one base removed from it; base qualities were not supplied.

The cohort comprised several hundred healthy bone marrow donors. At the time of sampling, every cohort member was nominally healthy, though immune exposures that went unrecorded were likely present. The donor was CMV seropositive and belonged to the group of over 250 seropositive cohort members. A peripheral blood sample was provided by each donor, and peripheral blood mononuclear cells were used for TCR beta sequencing. Genomic DNA extraction from the blood cell samples was performed with the Qiagen DNeasy Blood Extraction Kit. A distance of 11 bases separates the germline ends of V and J, which lose 2 bases and 3 bases respectively. CDR1 and CDR2 (MNHNY, SVGAGI) derive from the germline V gene (reference sequence). Reading from cysteine to phenylalanine, the CDR3 counts 15 amino acids. Just the 45-base CDR3 DNA is kept, in frame starting at base 1. Library creation used the immunoSEQ multiplex PCR assay. The multiplex PCR relied on a mix of 60 forward primers for TCR Vbeta segments and 13 reverse primers for TCR Jbeta segments. The CDR3 region of rearranged TCR beta genes was amplified from genomic DNA with a multiplex PCR assay. On the Illumina HiSeq System, the amplified TCR beta libraries were sequenced as 87-base-pair reads. Turning to the authors' computational methods: A later analysis tallied about 77 million unique TCR beta chains across the 666 repertoires, and about 12 million of those chains were shared by two or more donors. Raw reads were error-corrected and collapsed into unique sequences by a nearest-neighbor algorithm in which closely related sequences were merged to remove PCR and sequencing errors. Alignment of CDR3 sequences to IMGT reference sequences was used to assign V, D and J gene segments. For a sequence to be retained, a match of at least six nucleotides was required to both a V gene segment and a J gene segment. Rearrangements were classified as productive when the CDR3 lacked stop codons and remained in frame with V and J, and all other rearrangements were classified as non-productive. CDR3 was defined according to IMGT convention as the region running from the second conserved V-encoded cysteine to the conserved J-encoded phenylalanine. The earlier analysis of about 590 of the donors excluded sequences that lacked an unambiguous match to a single V gene segment. In an earlier analysis of 587 of the donors, a V segment was called functional when productive rearrangements were above 56.7%, and segregating when the standard deviation between donors exceeded 5%. A statistical classification framework was built for diagnosing cytomegalovirus status from the catalog of TCR beta chain sequences. A later analysis assigned V and J genes by comparing TCR nucleotide sequences with IMGT/GENE-DB human TR gene sequences. A later analysis assigned CDR3 sequences and most-parsimonious VDJ recombination scenarios with the TCRdist pipeline. A later analysis defined each TCR beta chain by its CDR3 amino acid sequence plus V-gene family, and excluded reads lacking a unique V-gene family. A later analysis removed 592 highly shared, low-generation-probability nucleotide sequences to deal with suspected cross-contamination and a sequencing artifact. For each public chain, a later analysis derived a clonal expansion index from normalized ranks of inferred template counts within each repertoire. In a later analysis, generation probabilities were computed using a VDJ recombination model fitted to out-of-frame rearrangements, and the results were checked against IGoR. In a later analysis, TCR-TCR, TCR-HLA and TCR-CMV co-occurrence was scored with hypergeometric tests, and a repertoire-size bias correction was applied to TCR pairs. To estimate false discovery rates, a later analysis permuted the HLA or CMV assignments 20 times. In a later analysis, co-occurring TCRs were grouped using DBSCAN, with TCRdist sequence similarity added in when clustering inside HLA-allele-positive subsets. Co-occurrence clustering excluded repertoires with fewer than 30,000 or more than 120,000 public chains, plus five with anomalous nucleotide sharing. In its TCRdb copy, this immuneACCESS table keeps in-frame sequences only and misses some clones. Where compared with another copy, unresolved V genes explain less than half of these, and the others have no known cause. That table is the source of V, J and clone size, and D and trimming were worked out from the DNA. For this sample the table gives approximately 200,000 clones, of which 75% to 85% were detected only once. The top ten clonotypes cover approximately 6.5% of the sample.

This receptor chain uses TRBV6-6 and TRBJ1-5, with a tentative D gene TRBD1 over 6 matching bases. The clonotype originates from a woman in her 50s in good health and CMV-seropositive. What was sequenced was PBMCs. The DNA is TGTGCCAGCAGTTACGAGGGGGGGTACAATCAGCCCCAGCATTTT. Its translation is CASSYEGGYNQPQHF.